A single sample gave rise to the 28 T cell receptor beta chains below, sequenced in a study of control samples from healthy donors and cancer patients. Measured with immunoSEQ multiplex PCR; TCRdb has only the in-frame clones, and not every one. The sample includes 85,000 to 100,000 clones, roughly 82% of them seen just once. The material sequenced was blood. The source of these receptors is a man in his sixties in good health.

CDR3 coding DNA: TGTGCCAGCAGTGAAGGCGGGGGTTTAGGCAATCAGCCCCAGCATTTT. This encodes CASSEGGGLGNQPQHF. The chain joins TRBV2 to TRBJ1-5, with D perhaps matching TRBD1 (5 bases). The CDR3 loop spans 16 amino acids. Germline V lookup: CDR1 SNHLY, CDR2 FYNNEI. V was pared by 1 base and J by 2 bases, with 12 bases between.

The gene calls are TRBV6-1 and TRBJ1-6, with D tentatively TRBD1 (5 bases). In germline, CDR1 is MNHNS, CDR2 SASEGT. This CDR3 comprises 17 residues. V lost 1 base to trimming and J lost 1 base, with 11 bases between them. CDR3 amino acids: CASSEVSQGSYNSPLHF. The CDR3 DNA follows: TGTGCCAGCAGTGAAGTATCGCAGGGTTCCTATAATTCACCCCTCCACTTT.

A single count supports this clone. The rearrangement links TRBV12-3 or TRBV12-4 to TRBJ2-7; no clear D gene. V dropped 3 bases and J dropped 6 bases, with 6 bases sitting between them. There are 11 residues in the CDR3. For the CDR3, the DNA is TGTGCCAGCAGTTTCAACACCGAGCAGTACTTC. As protein: CASSFNTEQYF.

V gene TRBV6-5 combines with J gene TRBJ2-1; D is tentatively TRBD1 or TRBD2 (5 bases each). V lost 6 bases and J 8 bases, leaving 14 bases between the germline ends. This CDR3 spans 13 amino acids. Germline CDR1 and CDR2: MNHEY and SVGAGI. The CDR3 DNA sequence: TGTGCCAGCAGCCGGGACCCTAGTTATGAGCAGTTCTTC. Its protein product is CASSRDPSYEQFF.

As concerns this clone: Its ends do not fully match the called genes, so a read error is possible. CDR3 region: CASSLVQGTYEQYF. Here the CDR3 DNA reads TGCGCCAGCAGTTTGGTACAGGGGACCTACGAGCAGTACTTC. The rearrangement uses TRBV5-1 and TRBJ2-7; 7 bases are a match to TRBD1. This CDR3 has 14 amino acids. The germline gives CDR1 SGHRS, CDR2 YFSETQ.

As regards this clone: Other nucleotide sequences in the sample specify the same CDR3. The rearrangement links TRBV6-1 to TRBJ1-2, with TRBD1 as a possible D gene (5 bases). The germline V gene has CDR1 MNHNS and CDR2 SASEGT. V was cut by 0 bases and J by 7 bases, with 12 bases left in between. This CDR3 is 14 amino acids long. In DNA form, the CDR3 reads TGTGCCAGCAGTGAAGCGGGAGGGGATCGTGGCTACACCTTC. As protein: CASSEAGGDRGYTF.

The chain is built from TRBV7-3 and TRBJ2-3; no firm D call. The CDR3 covers 12 residues. In germline, CDR1 is SGHTA, CDR2 FQGTGA. Trimming stripped 5 bases from V and 2 bases from J, with 5 bases between. This chain's CDR3 is CASSPPTDTQYF. The CDR3, as DNA: TGTGCCAGCAGCCCCCCCACAGATACGCAGTATTTT.

In this sample, this clone turned up once. The V and J genes are TRBV4-1 and TRBJ2-3, with TRBD2 matching 16 bases. V gave up 5 bases and J gave up 4 bases; unmatched junction bases: 3. Germline CDR1 reads MGHRA; CDR2 reads YSYEKL. The CDR3 length is 16 residues. This chain's CDR3 is CASSYGTSGGADTQYF. The DNA for the CDR3 is TGCGCCAGCAGCTACGGGACTAGCGGGGGGGCAGATACGCAGTATTTT.

This clone turned up a few times. V gene TRBV11-3 combines with J gene TRBJ2-2; D might be TRBD2 (7 bases). Trimming took off 3 bases at V and 3 bases at J, with 17 bases between the two ends. CDR3 length: 17 residues. Germline CDR1 and CDR2: SGHNT and YENEEA. CDR3 in amino acids: CASSLGRGRGHTGELFF. CDR3 in DNA: TGTGCCAGCAGCTTGGGGAGGGGCAGGGGCCACACCGGGGAGCTGTTTTTT.

The chain employs TRBV7-8 and TRBJ1-6; D is possibly TRBD1 (5 bases). In germline, CDR1 is SGHVS, CDR2 FQNEAQ. The ends were cut back, 1 base at V and 7 bases at J, with 17 bases in the middle. This CDR3 is 17 amino acids long. In nucleotides, the CDR3 is TGTGCCAGCAGCTTAGAGGTCCCGGGGCCCCTAAATTCACCCCTCCACTTT. It translates to CASSLEVPGPLNSPLHF.

The rearrangement uses TRBV6-5 and TRBJ2-7; D might be TRBD2 (6 bases). Germline V gene data show CDR1 as MNHEY and CDR2 as SVGAGI. The CDR3 loop spans 11 amino acids. The V gene lost 8 bases and the J gene lost 6 bases, with 11 bases spanning the gap. CDR3 DNA: TGTGCCAGCGCGCGGGGTCCCGAGCAGTACTTC. Amino acids: CASARGPEQYF.

The chain uses TRBV9 and TRBJ1-1; 7 bases agree with TRBD1. Trimming took 0 bases from V and 5 from J; bases not matched to a gene: 4. Germline CDR1 reads SGDLS; CDR2 reads YYNGEE. The CDR3 totals 14 residues. CDR3 nucleotides: TGTGCCAGCAGCGTAGGAACAGGGGATACTGAAGCTTTCTTT. Protein sequence: CASSVGTGDTEAFF.

This chain links TRBV5-8 with TRBJ1-1, with TRBD1 as a possible D gene (6 bases). Germline V gene data show CDR1 as SGHTS and CDR2 as YDEGEE. The CDR3 is made up of 12 amino acids. V shed 4 bases and J shed 6 bases, with 10 bases lying between them. CDR3 in amino acids: CASSPGTSEAFF. The CDR3 nucleotides are TGTGCCAGCAGCCCCGGGACATCTGAAGCTTTCTTT.

J is TRBJ1-1 and V is TRBV28, with no clear D. CDR1 is MDHEN and CDR2 is SYDVKM in the germline V gene. The CDR3 has 14 residues. V lost 3 bases to trimming and J lost 11 bases, with 19 bases between them. CDR3 sequence: CASSFYIRPHEAFF. CDR3 nucleotide sequence: TGTGCCAGCAGTTTTTATATTCGGCCGCACGAGGCTTTCTTT.

The chain carries TRBV27 and TRBJ2-1; a possible D gene is TRBD1 (5 bases). This CDR3 contains 12 residues. The V gene's germline CDR1 is MNHEY and CDR2 SMNVEV (reference sequence). Trimming left V 3 bases short and J 15 bases short, with 15 bases between. CDR3 in DNA: TGTGCCAGCAGTTTGGGTGGGGCGGCCCGGTTCTTC. Amino acids: CASSLGGAARFF.

V usage is TRBV28 and J usage is TRBJ2-7, with D perhaps TRBD1 (5 bases). Trimming cost V 6 bases and J 1 base, with 16 bases left between them. The CDR3 has 15 residues. Looked up from germline, CDR1 is MDHEN and CDR2 is SYDVKM. Written as DNA, the CDR3 is TGTGCCAGCAGGGGGTTTGGTTCAGGGTCCTACGAGCAGTACTTC. This gives the protein CASRGFGSGSYEQYF. Filled out from reference TRBV28 and TRBJ2-7, the complete variable domain reads DVKVTQSSRYLVKRTGEKVFLECVQDMDHENMFWYRQDPGLGLRLIYFSYDVKMKEKGDIPEGYSVSREKKERFSLILESASTNQTSMYLCASRGFGSGSYEQYFGPGTRLTVT.

The V call is TRBV6-1, the J call TRBJ2-1; weak D call: TRBD2 (7 bases). V was cut by 1 base and J by 10 bases, with 20 bases left in between. This CDR3 is built from 16 residues. Germline V gene sequence: CDR1 MNHNS, CDR2 SASEGT. The DNA of the CDR3 is TGTGCCAGCAGTGAAGTCAGGCGGTTAGGGAGGGGGGAGCAGTTCTTC. Translating it yields CASSEVRRLGRGEQFF.

The chain recombines TRBV29-1 with TRBJ1-2; perhaps TRBD1 as D (5 bases). The V gene's germline CDR1 is SQVTM and CDR2 ANQGSEA. The V end lost 7 bases, the J end lost 0 bases, and 12 bases lay between the germline ends. The CDR3 extends over 13 amino acids. The CDR3 DNA reads as TGCAGCGCCCTGGGGGGAACTAACTATGGCTACACCTTC. Translated, it gives CSALGGTNYGYTF.

The genes are TRBV2 and TRBJ2-7, with D perhaps given as TRBD1 or TRBD2 (5 bases each). In germline, CDR1 is SNHLY, CDR2 FYNNEI. The V gene lost 6 bases and the J gene lost 6 bases, with 18 bases spanning the gap. The CDR3 totals 14 residues. The chain's CDR3 is CASRESRERGEQYF. For the CDR3, the DNA is TGTGCCAGCAGAGAGTCCAGGGAACGGGGCGAGCAGTACTTC.

V and J are TRBV6-4 and TRBJ1-5, with D tentatively TRBD1 (6 bases). The CDR3 covers 16 residues. Looked up from germline, CDR1 is MRHNA and CDR2 is SNTAGT. The V end lost 6 bases, the J end lost 1 base, and 16 bases lay between the germline ends. The CDR3 loop is CASSPPPRGSNQPQHF. Here the CDR3 DNA reads TGTGCCAGCAGCCCGCCCCCCAGGGGCAGCAATCAGCCCCAGCATTTT.

This clone was counted only a few times. The chain carries TRBV5-1 and TRBJ2-5; D may be TRBD2 (5 bases). The V gene's germline CDR1 is SGHRS and CDR2 YFSETQ. This CDR3 is built from 16 residues. Trimming took off 3 bases at V and 5 bases at J, with 20 bases between the two ends. In nucleotides, the CDR3 is TGCGCCAGCAGCTCTAATTCCGGGATAAGACGGGAGACCCAGTACTTC. Protein product: CASSSNSGIRRETQYF.

The rearrangement joins TRBV6-5 to TRBJ2-3, with D unresolved. The CDR3 runs to 15 residues. V was pared by 7 bases and J by 4 bases, with 18 bases between. Germline CDR1 MNHEY, CDR2 SVGAGI. The CDR3 here is CASIWEVSPSDTQYF. The CDR3 nucleotides are TGTGCCAGCATTTGGGAAGTCTCCCCCTCAGATACGCAGTATTTT.

The J gene is TRBJ1-5, the V gene TRBV19; 7 bases are shared with TRBD1. With V trimmed by 4 bases and J by 6 bases, 12 bases remained unmatched. The CDR3 has 16 residues. The V gene's germline CDR1 is LNHDA and CDR2 SQIVND (reference sequence). The CDR3 protein is CASSRTPTGVLQPQHF. DNA of the CDR3: TGTGCCAGTAGTAGAACTCCCACAGGGGTCCTTCAGCCCCAGCATTTT.

The chain joins TRBV21-1 to TRBJ1-5. TRBV21-1 counts as a pseudogene. The length of the CDR3 is 17 residues. CDR3 sequence: CASSKRARGAVNQPQHF. Here the CDR3 DNA reads TGTGCCAGCAGCAAAAGGGCCCGAGGGGCGGTTAATCAGCCCCAGCATTTT.

The gene calls are TRBV14 and TRBJ2-5; D gene ambiguous. CDR1 and CDR2 from the germline V gene are SGHDN and FVKESK. Trimming removed 3 bases from V and 5 bases from J, with 10 bases in between. The CDR3 has 13 residues. CDR3 region: CASSQLVFETQYF. The CDR3 DNA reads as TGTGCCAGCAGCCAGTTAGTTTTCGAGACCCAGTACTTC.

V usage is TRBV6-6 and J usage is TRBJ2-7; D tentatively fits TRBD1 or TRBD2 (5 bases each). V shed 6 bases and J shed 3 bases, with 18 bases lying between them. The CDR3 spans 15 residues. From germline, CDR1 is MNHNY and CDR2 SVGAGI (reference sequence). CDR3 sequence: CASSLPGQAGYEQYF. The CDR3 DNA reads TGTGCCAGCAGCCTACCGGGGCAGGCGGGCTACGAGCAGTACTTC.

In this sample, this clone turned up a few times. The V gene is TRBV9, the J gene TRBJ2-1; tentatively, D is TRBD2 (6 bases). V dropped 2 bases and J dropped 0 bases, with 15 bases sitting between them. The germline CDR1 and CDR2 sequences are SGDLS and YYNGEE. The CDR3 runs to 17 residues. The CDR3 DNA reads as TGTGCCAGCAGCGTGTCGGGGGTAAGGGTCTCCTACAATGAGCAGTTCTTC. Translation: CASSVSGVRVSYNEQFF.

The chain joins TRBV5-4 to TRBJ1-6, with D tentatively TRBD1 (6 bases). The CDR3 spans 17 residues. V was shortened by 4 bases and J by 1 base, with 15 bases between the two germline ends. Looked up from germline, CDR1 is SGHNT and CDR2 is YYREEE (reference sequence). CDR3 coding DNA: TGTGCCAGCAGCACCTCGGGGGCCGCTTCCTATAATTCACCCCTCCACTTT. This encodes CASSTSGAASYNSPLHF.